The present T cell receptor (beta chain) was sequenced within a study of blood T cell repertoires in COVID-19. Using immunoSEQ multiplex PCR, the repertoire was profiled, and TCRdb retains in-frame clones only, with some absent. The sample records roughly 250,000 clones, roughly 86% being singletons. Germline loops: CDR1 MDHEN, CDR2 SYDVKM. The CDR3 runs to 11 residues. The ends were cut back, 7 bases at V and 6 bases at J, with 7 bases in the middle. What was sequenced was PBMCs or T cells enriched from blood (not recorded which). The V gene is TRBV28, the J gene TRBJ2-1; D is uncertain. This sequence was found in a woman between 50 and 59 years old who had recovered from COVID-19. CDR3 loop: CASTGFNEQFF. The CDR3 DNA follows: TGTGCCAGCACCGGTTTCAATGAGCAGTTCTTC.